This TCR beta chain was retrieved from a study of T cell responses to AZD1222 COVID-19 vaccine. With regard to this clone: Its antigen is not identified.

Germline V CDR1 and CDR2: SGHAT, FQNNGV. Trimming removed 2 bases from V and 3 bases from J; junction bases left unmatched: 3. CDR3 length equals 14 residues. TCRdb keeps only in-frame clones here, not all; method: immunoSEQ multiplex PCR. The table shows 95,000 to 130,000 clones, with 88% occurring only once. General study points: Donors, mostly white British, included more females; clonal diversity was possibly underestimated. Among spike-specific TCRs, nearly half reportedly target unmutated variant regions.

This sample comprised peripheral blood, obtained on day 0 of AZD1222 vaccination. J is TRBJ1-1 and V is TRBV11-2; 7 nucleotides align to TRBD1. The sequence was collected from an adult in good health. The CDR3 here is CASSLTGEYTEAFF. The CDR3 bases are TGTGCCAGCAGCTTAACAGGGGAATACACTGAAGCTTTCTTT. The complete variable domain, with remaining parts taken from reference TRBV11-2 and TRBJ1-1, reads EAGVAQSPRYKIIEKRQSVAFWCNPISGHATLYWYQQILGQGPKLLIQFQNNGVVDDSQLPKDRFSAERLKGVDSTLKIQPAKLEDSAVYLCASSLTGEYTEAFFGQGTRLTVV.